This TCR beta chain was recovered during a study of cytomegalovirus exposure and HLA in healthy donors. General observations from the study: Despite most TCR sequences being rare, some public TCRs occurred in many donors. Researchers counted roughly 150 TCR beta chains as cytomegalovirus-associated.

The trim removed 5 bases at V and 1 base at J, leaving 16 bases unmatched. The CDR3 runs to 18 residues. Germline lookup yields CDR1 LGHNA and CDR2 YSLEER. Clones were sequenced by immunoSEQ multiplex PCR, and TCRdb holds only the in-frame ones, with some missing. The sample lists 100,000 or so clones; roughly 95% were seen once. As to this clone: The antigen remains unidentified.

Input material: PBMCs. The source of this sequence is a woman aged 18-30 years in good health and CMV-seronegative. The chain couples TRBV4-3 to TRBJ1-1; 7 bases map to TRBD1. The CDR3 here is CASSKTGDREVGNTEAFF. Here the CDR3 DNA reads TGCGCCAGCAGCAAAACGGGAGACAGGGAGGTGGGGAACACTGAAGCTTTCTTT.